The 18 T cell receptor beta chains below were found in one sample sequenced in a study of shared clonotypes between healthy human individuals. Sequenced by immunoSEQ multiplex PCR; TCRdb stores in-frame clones only, minus some. Altogether approximately 810,000 clones are present, about 91% being singletons, with the ten largest covering about 24%. Naive CD8 cells lacked CD45RO and underwent positive selection for CCR7, leaving out terminally differentiated effector memory CD45RA+ cells. The sample consisted of naive CD8+ T cells sorted from blood. Receptors were obtained from a man in his thirties or forties in good health.

This chain joins TRBV10-1 and TRBJ2-5; D may be TRBD1 (5 bases). Germline V gives CDR1 WNHNN, CDR2 SYGVQD (reference sequence). The CDR3 loop spans 13 amino acids. Trimming took 4 bases from V and 5 from J, leaving 11 bases between them. The DNA for the CDR3 is TGCGCCAGCAGTGGATCAGGGTTTGAGACCCAGTACTTC. This translates into CASSGSGFETQYF.

V and J are TRBV7-9 and TRBJ1-4; D might be TRBD1 (6 bases). The germline V and J ends were trimmed by 1 base and 0 bases, with 9 bases remaining between them. CDR1 and CDR2 (germline): SEHNR, FQNEAQ (reference sequence). CDR3 length: 16 residues. DNA for the CDR3: TGTGCCAGCAGCTTAGGATGGACAGCAACTAATGAAAAACTGTTTTTT. As protein: CASSLGWTATNEKLFF.

About this clone itself: The same CDR3 can be traced to other DNA sequences in this sample. The CDR3 loop is CASSFGGNQPQHF. CDR3 DNA: TGTGCCAGCAGTTTTGGCGGGAATCAGCCCCAGCATTTT. This chain joins TRBV27 and TRBJ1-5; D gene unclear. CDR1 is MNHEY and CDR2 is SMNVEV in the germline V gene (reference sequence). V was trimmed by 3 bases and J by 4 bases, leaving 7 bases between them. The CDR3 spans 13 residues.

The rearrangement links TRBV6-5 to TRBJ2-7; no firm D call. Germline CDR1 reads MNHEY; CDR2 reads SVGAGI. V gave up 0 bases and J gave up 1 base, with 10 bases separating them. This CDR3 is built from 15 residues. Here the CDR3 DNA reads TGTGCCAGCAGTTACTCGGCTCTCGGGTCCTACGAGCAGTACTTC. Its protein product is CASSYSALGSYEQYF.

This rearrangement joins TRBV15 to TRBJ1-2, with D perhaps matching TRBD1 (6 bases). The CDR3 is made up of 14 amino acids. From germline, CDR1 is LNHNV and CDR2 YYDKDF (reference sequence). V was clipped by 4 bases and J by 2 bases, with 11 bases between them. The CDR3 loop is CATSKGGGNYGYTF. The CDR3 DNA is TGTGCCACCAGCAAGGGGGGAGGAAACTATGGCTACACCTTC.

V gene TRBV7-8 combines with J gene TRBJ2-7; D is undetermined. V was clipped by 1 base and J by 2 bases, with 12 bases between them. CDR1 is SGHVS and CDR2 is FQNEAQ in the germline V gene. CDR3 size: 15 residues. The CDR3 region has the DNA TGTGCCAGCAGCTTAGGGGCCCTAACCCCCTACGAGCAGTACTTC. It specifies CASSLGALTPYEQYF. Based on the CDR3 plus reference TRBV7-8 and TRBJ2-7, the full variable domain is GAGVSQSPRYKVAKRGQDVALRCDPISGHVSLFWYQQALGQGPEFLTYFQNEAQLDKSGLPSDRFFAERPEGSVSTLKIQRTQQEDSAVYLCASSLGALTPYEQYFGPGTRLTVT.

This chain links TRBV2 with TRBJ1-1; D uncertain. The CDR3 has 14 residues. V lost 1 base to trimming and J lost 10 bases, with 16 bases between them. Per germline, CDR1 SNHLY and CDR2 FYNNEI. The CDR3 reads CASSEEGRPKSAFF. The CDR3 DNA reads as TGTGCCAGCAGTGAAGAAGGCAGGCCCAAGTCAGCTTTCTTT.

This chain connects TRBV6-5 to TRBJ2-7, with a weak D call TRBD2 (5 bases). This CDR3 spans 13 amino acids. The V gene lost 6 bases and the J gene lost 6 bases, with 15 bases spanning the gap. The germline V gene encodes CDR1 MNHEY and CDR2 SVGAGI. The chain's CDR3 is CASSEGSGSEQYF. In DNA form, the CDR3 reads TGTGCCAGCAGCGAGGGATCGGGCTCCGAGCAGTACTTC.

V and J are TRBV5-1 and TRBJ2-5; weak D call: TRBD2 (5 bases). The V gene's germline CDR1 is SGHRS and CDR2 YFSETQ. Trimming removed 7 bases from V and 5 bases from J, with 15 bases in between. The CDR3 loop spans 13 amino acids. This CDR3 is CASAPLTGETQYF. CDR3 DNA sequence: TGCGCCAGCGCCCCCCTAACGGGGGAGACCCAGTACTTC.

The V and J genes are TRBV9 and TRBJ2-2, with 9 bases fitting TRBD2. The ends lost 4 bases at V and 2 bases at J; junction bases unmatched: 12. CDR3 length equals 18 residues. CDR1 is SGDLS and CDR2 is YYNGEE in the germline V gene. The CDR3 loop reads CASSPWGLAQDNTGELFF. CDR3 bases: TGTGCCAGCAGCCCCTGGGGACTAGCACAAGACAACACCGGGGAGCTGTTTTTT.

The V call is TRBV4-1, the J call TRBJ2-7; maybe TRBD2 (6 bases). The V end lost 2 bases, the J end lost 3 bases, and 17 bases lay between the germline ends. The CDR3 is made up of 16 amino acids. Per germline, CDR1 MGHRA and CDR2 YSYEKL. The CDR3 protein is CASSQTSAGTRYEQYF. The CDR3, as DNA: TGCGCCAGCAGCCAAACGTCCGCAGGGACTCGCTACGAGCAGTACTTC.

The J gene is TRBJ2-7, the V gene TRBV29-1, with 11 nucleotides matching TRBD1. This CDR3 has 13 amino acids. The junction had 3 bases not matched to a gene; V was cut back by 3 bases and J by 5 bases. Germline CDR1 and CDR2: SQVTM and ANQGSEA. CDR3 nucleotide sequence: TGCAGCGTTGATGGACAGGGGGCAAACGAGCAGTACTTC. It yields the protein CSVDGQGANEQYF.

The chain couples TRBV28 to TRBJ1-2, with D uncertain. CDR3 length: 11 amino acids. V was clipped by 3 bases and J by 6 bases, with 5 bases between them. CDR1 is MDHEN, CDR2 SYDVKM, per germline. In nucleotides, the CDR3 is TGTGCCAGCAGTTTTGGGGATGGCTACACCTTC. Protein product: CASSFGDGYTF.

The chain uses TRBV28 and TRBJ2-1; D gene unclear. Deletions cut 2 bases from V and 0 bases from J, with 8 bases between. The CDR3 contains 15 residues. Germline CDR1 MDHEN, CDR2 SYDVKM. In nucleotides, the CDR3 is TGTGCCAGCAGTTTAGGGGTGAGCTCCTACAATGAGCAGTTCTTC. Protein: CASSLGVSSYNEQFF.

This rearrangement joins TRBV4-1 to TRBJ2-7, with a weak D call TRBD1 (6 bases). The CDR3 has 15 residues. The germline V gene encodes CDR1 MGHRA and CDR2 YSYEKL. The V end lost 0 bases, the J end lost 2 bases, and 11 bases lay between the germline ends. The CDR3 sequence: CASSQDGGRTYEQYF. For the CDR3, the DNA is TGCGCCAGCAGCCAAGATGGGGGCAGAACCTACGAGCAGTACTTC.

The V and J genes are TRBV7-9 and TRBJ1-1; TRBD1 is a possible D gene (5 bases). Per germline, CDR1 SEHNR and CDR2 FQNEAQ (reference sequence). The CDR3 is 14 amino acids. The germline V and J ends were trimmed by 5 bases and 1 base, with 11 bases remaining between them. CDR3 residues: CASSAGVENTEAFF. The CDR3 nucleotides are TGTGCCAGCAGCGCGGGGGTGGAGAACACTGAAGCTTTCTTT.

This clone was counted once. The CDR3 nucleotides are TGTGCCAGCAGCCGAATAAAGGCTAGACAAGAGACCCAGTACTTC. This translates into CASSRIKARQETQYF. The chain employs TRBV13 and TRBJ2-5; D is undetermined. Per the germline V gene, CDR1 is PRHDT and CDR2 is FYEKMQ (reference sequence). Trimming pared 5 bases from V and 2 bases from J, leaving 15 bases between. CDR3 length: 15 residues.

V gene TRBV5-6 combines with J gene TRBJ2-3; no clear D gene. V gave up 4 bases and J gave up 3 bases, with 12 bases separating them. CDR1 is SGHDT and CDR2 is YYEEEE in the germline V gene. This CDR3 comprises 14 residues. The CDR3 bases are TGTGCCAGCAGCCTTGGCGATGGGACAGATACGCAGTATTTT. Residues: CASSLGDGTDTQYF.